This TCR beta chain is drawn from a study of T-cell memory formation after mild COVID-19. The CDR3 loop spans 13 amino acids. Germline CDR1 is MGHDK and CDR2 is SYGVNS. The trim removed 6 bases at V and 5 bases at J, leaving 5 bases unmatched. Notes on the study in general: Mainly in CM and EM were contracting CD4+ clones; CD8+ were in EMRA. Contracting clones from day 15 to 85 had balanced CD4/CD8; later expanders favoured CD4+.

Regarding this clonotype: Its antigen is undetermined.

A single record per CDR3 protein comes from TCRdb applying MiXCR to the 5' RACE reads. The sample carries 410,000 or so distinct CDR3 sequences, about 22% recorded once. The sequence was obtained from an adult woman who had mild COVID-19 (a few samples of this study predate the infection). Cell type and time point are not known. Sequenced input: PBMCs or a T cell subset sorted from them (not recorded which). This chain links TRBV25-1 with TRBJ2-7; 9 bases fit TRBD1. The DNA for the CDR3 is TGTGCCAGCAGACCGGGACAGGGCAACGAGCAGTACTTC. It encodes CASRPGQGNEQYF.